What follows is one T cell receptor beta chain and its context. Germline V CDR1 and CDR2: SGHDT, YYEEEE. This CDR3 is 16 amino acids long. V was pared by 3 bases and J by 6 bases, with 5 bases of the junction left unmatched. The sample originates from a study of shared clonotypes between healthy human individuals. Data came from immunoSEQ multiplex PCR; TCRdb stores just in-frame clones and leaves some out. The sample has more than 2,000,000 clones; 80% to 95% are singletons. The sample comprised naive CD4+ T cells from PBMCs. Subset meaning: CD45RA+ positively selected. The chain couples TRBV5-6 to TRBJ2-1; TRBD2 matches 14 bases. This TCR came from a young man in good health. Some clones in this sample may be carry-over from other donors' samples. CDR3: CASSYRGLAGGNEQFF. CDR3 nucleotide sequence: TGTGCCAGCAGCTACCGCGGACTAGCGGGAGGCAATGAGCAGTTCTTC. Complete variable domain (other parts from reference TRBV5-6 and TRBJ2-1): DAGVTQSPTHLIKTRGQQVTLRCSPKSGHDTVSWYQQALGQGPQFIFQYYEEEERQRGNFPDRFSGHQFPNYSSELNVNALLLGDSALYLCASSYRGLAGGNEQFFGPGTRLTVL.